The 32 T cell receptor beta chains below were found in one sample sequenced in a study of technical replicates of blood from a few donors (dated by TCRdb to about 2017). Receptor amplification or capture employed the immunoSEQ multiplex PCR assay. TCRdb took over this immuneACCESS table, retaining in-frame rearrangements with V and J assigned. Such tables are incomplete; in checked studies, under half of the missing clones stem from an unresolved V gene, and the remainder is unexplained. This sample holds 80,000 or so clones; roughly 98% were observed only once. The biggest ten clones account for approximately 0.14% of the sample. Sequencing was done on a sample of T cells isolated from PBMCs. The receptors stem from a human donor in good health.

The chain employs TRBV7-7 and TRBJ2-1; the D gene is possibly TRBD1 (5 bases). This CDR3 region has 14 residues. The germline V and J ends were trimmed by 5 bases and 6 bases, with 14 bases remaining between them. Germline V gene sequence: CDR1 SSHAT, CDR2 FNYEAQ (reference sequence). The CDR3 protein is CASSQGVSVNEQFF. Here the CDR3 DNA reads TGTGCCAGCAGCCAAGGGGTAAGCGTCAATGAGCAGTTCTTC.

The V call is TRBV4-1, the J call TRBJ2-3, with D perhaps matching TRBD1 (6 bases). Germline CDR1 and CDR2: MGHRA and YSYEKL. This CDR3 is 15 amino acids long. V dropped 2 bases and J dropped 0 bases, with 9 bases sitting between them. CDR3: CASSQQTGSTDTQYF. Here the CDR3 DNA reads TGCGCCAGCAGCCAACAGACAGGTAGCACAGATACGCAGTATTTT.

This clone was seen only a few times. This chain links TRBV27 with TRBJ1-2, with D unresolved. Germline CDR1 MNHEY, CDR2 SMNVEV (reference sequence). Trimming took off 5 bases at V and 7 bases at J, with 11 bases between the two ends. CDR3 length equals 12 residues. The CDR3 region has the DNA TGTGCCAGCAGTCCCTCAGGAGGTGGCTACACCTTC. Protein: CASSPSGGGYTF.

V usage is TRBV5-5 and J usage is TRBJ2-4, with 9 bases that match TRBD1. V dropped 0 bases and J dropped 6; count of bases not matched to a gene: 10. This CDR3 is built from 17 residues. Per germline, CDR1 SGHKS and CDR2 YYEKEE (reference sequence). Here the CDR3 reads CASSLVGTGYGRNIQYF. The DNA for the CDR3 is TGTGCCAGCAGCTTGGTGGGGACAGGGTATGGGAGAAACATTCAGTACTTC.

CDR3 in DNA: TGTGCCTGGAGCGTGGGGACTGATACGCAGTATTTT. Encoded protein: CAWSVGTDTQYF. The chain recombines TRBV30 with TRBJ2-3; possibly TRBD2 for D (6 bases). The CDR3 length is 12 residues. Germline lookup yields CDR1 GTSNPN and CDR2 SVGIG (reference sequence). The V end lost 3 bases, the J end lost 6 bases, and 10 bases lay between the germline ends. Filled out from reference TRBV30 and TRBJ2-3, the complete variable domain reads SQTIHQWPATLVQPVGSPLSLECTVEGTSNPNLYWYRQAAGRGLQLLFYSVGIGQISSEVPQNLSASRPQDRQFILSSKKLLLSDSGFYLCAWSVGTDTQYFGPGTRLTVL.

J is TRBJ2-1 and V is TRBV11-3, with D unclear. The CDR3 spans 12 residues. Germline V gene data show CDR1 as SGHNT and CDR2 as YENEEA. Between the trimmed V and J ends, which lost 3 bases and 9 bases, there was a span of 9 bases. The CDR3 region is CASSFTVSEQFF. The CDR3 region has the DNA TGTGCCAGCAGCTTTACGGTGAGTGAGCAGTTCTTC.

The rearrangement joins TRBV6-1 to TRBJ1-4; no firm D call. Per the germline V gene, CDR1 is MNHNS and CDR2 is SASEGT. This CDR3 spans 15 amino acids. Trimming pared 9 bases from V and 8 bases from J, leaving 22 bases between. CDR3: CASIGSASRREKLFF. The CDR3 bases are TGTGCCAGTATTGGTTCGGCTTCCCGGCGGGAAAAACTGTTTTTT.

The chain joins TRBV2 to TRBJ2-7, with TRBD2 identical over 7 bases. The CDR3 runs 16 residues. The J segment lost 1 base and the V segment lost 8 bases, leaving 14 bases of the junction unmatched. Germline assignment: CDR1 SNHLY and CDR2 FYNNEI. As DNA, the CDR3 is TGTGCCAGCCCCCCCACCGAAGCGGGGCTGTCCTACGAGCAGTACTTC. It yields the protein CASPPTEAGLSYEQYF.

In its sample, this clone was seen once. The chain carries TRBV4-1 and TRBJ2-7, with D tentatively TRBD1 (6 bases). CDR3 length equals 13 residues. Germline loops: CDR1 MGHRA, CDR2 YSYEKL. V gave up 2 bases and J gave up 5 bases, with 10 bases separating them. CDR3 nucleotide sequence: TGCGCCAGCAGCCAAAATTGGGACAACGAGCAGTACTTC. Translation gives CASSQNWDNEQYF.

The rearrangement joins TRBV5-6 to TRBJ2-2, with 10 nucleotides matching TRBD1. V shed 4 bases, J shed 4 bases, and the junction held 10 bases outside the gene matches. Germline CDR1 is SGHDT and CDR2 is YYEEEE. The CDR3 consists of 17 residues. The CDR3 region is CASSRMGQGPRTGELFF. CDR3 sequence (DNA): TGTGCCAGCAGCCGAATGGGACAGGGGCCCCGCACCGGGGAGCTGTTTTTT.

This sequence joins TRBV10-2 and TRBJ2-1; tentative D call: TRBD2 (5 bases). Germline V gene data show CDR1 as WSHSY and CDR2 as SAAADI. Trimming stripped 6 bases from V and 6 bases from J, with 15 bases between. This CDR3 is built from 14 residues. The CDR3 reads CASRSSGLLNEQFF. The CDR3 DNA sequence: TGCGCCAGCAGGAGTAGTGGACTCCTCAATGAGCAGTTCTTC.

The CDR3, as DNA: TGTGCCAGCAGCCCAGGGCGGAACACAGATACGCAGTATTTT. Its translation is CASSPGRNTDTQYF. The genes are TRBV27 and TRBJ2-3; a possible D gene is TRBD1 (5 bases). The CDR3 is made up of 14 amino acids. Per germline, CDR1 MNHEY and CDR2 SMNVEV (reference sequence). The V end was cut by 6 bases, the J end by 2 bases, with 12 bases between.

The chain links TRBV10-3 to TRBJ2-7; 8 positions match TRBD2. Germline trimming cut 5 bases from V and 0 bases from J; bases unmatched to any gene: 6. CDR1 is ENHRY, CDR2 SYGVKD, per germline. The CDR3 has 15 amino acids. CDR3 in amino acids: CAISNLAGSSYEQYF. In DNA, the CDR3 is TGTGCCATCAGTAACTTAGCGGGGAGCTCCTACGAGCAGTACTTC.

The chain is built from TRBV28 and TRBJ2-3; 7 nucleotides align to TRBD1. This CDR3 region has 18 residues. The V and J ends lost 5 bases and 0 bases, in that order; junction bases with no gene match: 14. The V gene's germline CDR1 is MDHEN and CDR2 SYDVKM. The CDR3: CASSAGATGPLSTDTQYF. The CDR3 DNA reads TGTGCCAGCAGTGCCGGGGCGACAGGGCCGCTTAGCACAGATACGCAGTATTTT.

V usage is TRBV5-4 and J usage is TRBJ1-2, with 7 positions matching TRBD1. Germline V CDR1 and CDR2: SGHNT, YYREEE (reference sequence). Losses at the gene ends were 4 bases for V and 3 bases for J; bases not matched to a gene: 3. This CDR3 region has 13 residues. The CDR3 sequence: CASSGTDYYGYTF. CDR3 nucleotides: TGTGCCAGCAGCGGGACAGACTACTATGGCTACACCTTC.

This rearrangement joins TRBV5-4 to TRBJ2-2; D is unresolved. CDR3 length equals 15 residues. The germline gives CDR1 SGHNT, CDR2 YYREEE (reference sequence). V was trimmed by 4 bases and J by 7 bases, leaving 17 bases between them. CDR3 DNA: TGTGCCAGCAGCCCTCTCTCGGGTATTCGCGGGGAGCTGTTTTTT. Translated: CASSPLSGIRGELFF. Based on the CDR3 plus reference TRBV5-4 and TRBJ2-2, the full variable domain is ETGVTQSPTHLIKTRGQQVTLRCSSQSGHNTVSWYQQALGQGPQFIFQYYREEENGRGNFPPRFSGLQFPNYSSELNVNALELDDSALYLCASSPLSGIRGELFFGEGSRLTVL.

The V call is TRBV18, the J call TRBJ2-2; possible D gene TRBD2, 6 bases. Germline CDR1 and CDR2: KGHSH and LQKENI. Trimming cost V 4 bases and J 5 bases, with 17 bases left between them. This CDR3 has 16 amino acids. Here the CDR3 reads CASSRTEGGSTGELFF. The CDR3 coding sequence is TGTGCCAGCTCACGGACCGAGGGAGGCAGTACCGGGGAGCTGTTTTTT.

The CDR3 spells CASSLGQYGYTF. As DNA, the CDR3 is TGTGCCAGCAGTTTAGGACAGTATGGCTACACCTTC. The rearrangement joins TRBV28 to TRBJ1-2, with D perhaps TRBD1 (6 bases). Germline CDR1 MDHEN, CDR2 SYDVKM. CDR3 size: 12 residues. V lost 2 bases and J 5 bases, leaving 6 bases between the germline ends.

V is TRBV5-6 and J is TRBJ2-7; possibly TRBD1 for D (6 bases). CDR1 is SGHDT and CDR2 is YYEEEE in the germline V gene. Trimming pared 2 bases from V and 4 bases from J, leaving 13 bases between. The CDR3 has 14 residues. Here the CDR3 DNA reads TGTGCCAGCAGCTTCCGGGACAAGAAGTACGAGCAGTACTTC. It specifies CASSFRDKKYEQYF.

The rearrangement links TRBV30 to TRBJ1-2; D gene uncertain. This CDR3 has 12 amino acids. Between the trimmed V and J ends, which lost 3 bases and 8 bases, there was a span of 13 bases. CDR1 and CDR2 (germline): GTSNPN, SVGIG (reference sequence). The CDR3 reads CAWRLPGLGYTF. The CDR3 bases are TGTGCCTGGAGACTTCCAGGACTCGGCTACACCTTC.

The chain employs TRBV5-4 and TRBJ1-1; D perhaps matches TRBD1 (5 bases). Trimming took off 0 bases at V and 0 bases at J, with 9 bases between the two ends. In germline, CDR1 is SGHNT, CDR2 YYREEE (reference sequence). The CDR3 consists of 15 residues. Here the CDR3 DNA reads TGTGCCAGCAGCTTGGAGGGGCAAATGAACACTGAAGCTTTCTTT. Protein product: CASSLEGQMNTEAFF.

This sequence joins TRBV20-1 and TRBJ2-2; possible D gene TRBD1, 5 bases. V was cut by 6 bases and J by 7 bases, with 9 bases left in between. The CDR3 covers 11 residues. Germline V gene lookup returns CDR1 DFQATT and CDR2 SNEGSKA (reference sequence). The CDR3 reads CSAVGVGELFF. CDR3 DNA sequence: TGCAGTGCCGTAGGGGTCGGGGAGCTGTTTTTT.

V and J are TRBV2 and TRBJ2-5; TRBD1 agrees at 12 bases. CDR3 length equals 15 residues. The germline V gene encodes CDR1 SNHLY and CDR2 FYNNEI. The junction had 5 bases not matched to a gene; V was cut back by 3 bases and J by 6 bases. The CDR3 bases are TGTGCCAGCAGTGAGGGACAGGGGGCTCACAAGACCCAGTACTTC. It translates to CASSEGQGAHKTQYF.

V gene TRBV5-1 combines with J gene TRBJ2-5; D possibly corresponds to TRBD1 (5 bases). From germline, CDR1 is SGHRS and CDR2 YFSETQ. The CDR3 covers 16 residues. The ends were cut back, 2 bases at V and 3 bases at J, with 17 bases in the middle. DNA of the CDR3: TGCGCCAGCAGCTTAGGTACAGCCACAGGTGAAGAGACCCAGTACTTC. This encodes CASSLGTATGEETQYF.

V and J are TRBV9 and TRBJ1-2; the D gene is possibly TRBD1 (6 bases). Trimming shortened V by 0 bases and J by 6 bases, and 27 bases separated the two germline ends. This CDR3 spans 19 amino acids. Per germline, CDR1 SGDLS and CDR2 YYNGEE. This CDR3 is CASSVGGQATIRYDDGYTF. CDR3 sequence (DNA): TGTGCCAGCAGCGTAGGGGGGCAGGCCACCATTCGGTATGATGATGGCTACACCTTC.

The CDR3 loop reads CAISESREVASNQPQHF. CDR3 DNA: TGTGCCATCAGTGAGTCGAGAGAGGTTGCTAGCAATCAGCCCCAGCATTTT. J is TRBJ1-5 and V is TRBV10-3; D unclear. V was shortened by 0 bases and J by 0 bases, with 12 bases between the two germline ends. CDR3 length equals 17 residues. The germline V gene has CDR1 ENHRY and CDR2 SYGVKD.

This CDR3 is CASTSGTGYNEQFF. CDR3 DNA: TGCGCCAGCACCTCCGGGACAGGCTACAATGAGCAGTTCTTC. This chain uses TRBV10-2 with TRBJ2-1; the match to TRBD1 covers 8 bases. The length of the CDR3 is 14 residues. In germline, CDR1 is WSHSY, CDR2 SAAADI. After removal of 7 bases from V and 3 bases from J, the junction contained 5 bases not matched to a gene.

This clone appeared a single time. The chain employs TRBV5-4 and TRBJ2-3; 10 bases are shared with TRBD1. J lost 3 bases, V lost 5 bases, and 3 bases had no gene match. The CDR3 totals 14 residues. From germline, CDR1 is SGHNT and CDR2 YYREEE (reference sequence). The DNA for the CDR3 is TGTGCCAGCAGGCGGGACAGGGGAACAGATACGCAGTATTTT. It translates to CASRRDRGTDTQYF. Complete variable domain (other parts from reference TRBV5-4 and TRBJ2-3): ETGVTQSPTHLIKTRGQQVTLRCSSQSGHNTVSWYQQALGQGPQFIFQYYREEENGRGNFPPRFSGLQFPNYSSELNVNALELDDSALYLCASRRDRGTDTQYFGPGTRLTVL.

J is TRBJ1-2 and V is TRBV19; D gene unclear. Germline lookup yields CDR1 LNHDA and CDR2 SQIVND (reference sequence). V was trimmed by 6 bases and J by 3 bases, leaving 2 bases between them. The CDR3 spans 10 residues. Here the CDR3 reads CASSDYGYTF. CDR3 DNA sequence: TGTGCCAGTAGCGACTATGGCTACACCTTC.

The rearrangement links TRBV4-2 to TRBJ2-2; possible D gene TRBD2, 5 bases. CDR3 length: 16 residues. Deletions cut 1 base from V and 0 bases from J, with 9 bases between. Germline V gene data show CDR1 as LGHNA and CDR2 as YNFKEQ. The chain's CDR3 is CASSQGSGPNTGELFF. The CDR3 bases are TGTGCCAGCAGCCAAGGGAGCGGACCGAACACCGGGGAGCTGTTTTTT.

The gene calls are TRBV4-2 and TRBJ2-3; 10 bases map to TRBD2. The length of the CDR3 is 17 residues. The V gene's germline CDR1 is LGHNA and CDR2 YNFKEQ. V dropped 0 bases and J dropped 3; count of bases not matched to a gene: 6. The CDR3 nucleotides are TGTGCCAGCAGCCAAGATCCCCTAGCGGGGGCGACAGATACGCAGTATTTT. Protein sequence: CASSQDPLAGATDTQYF.

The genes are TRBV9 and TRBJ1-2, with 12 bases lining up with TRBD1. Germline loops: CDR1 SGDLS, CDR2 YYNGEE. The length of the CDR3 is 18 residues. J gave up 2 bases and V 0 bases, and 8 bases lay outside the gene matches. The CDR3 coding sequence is TGTGCCAGCAGCGTAGCCGGGACAGGGGGCGCCCAGAACTATGGCTACACCTTC. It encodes CASSVAGTGGAQNYGYTF.